This T cell receptor beta chain was identified in a study of OX40 agonist ivuxolimab in advanced cancers. Study details: Patients got intravenous ivuxolimab at 0.01 to 10 mg/kg every 2 weeks.

The germline gives CDR1 MNHEY, CDR2 SMNVEV (reference sequence). The length of the CDR3 is 13 residues. V gave up 2 bases and J gave up 4 bases, with 6 bases separating them. Profiling relied on immunoSEQ multiplex PCR, and the TCRdb table lists in-frame clones only, not all of them. Of 25,000 to 35,000 clones listed, approximately 91% are singletons. The V call is TRBV27, the J call TRBJ1-5; no reliable D call. The source was CD4+ or CD8+ T cells sorted from blood, collected in a trial of the OX40 agonist ivuxolimab. The TCR originated in an adult with an advanced solid tumor such as melanoma, head and neck, liver or kidney cancer. The CDR3: CASSLGQNQPQHF. The CDR3, as DNA: TGTGCCAGCAGTTTAGGGCAGAATCAGCCCCAGCATTTT.